The following is a TCR beta chain sequence with its context. The data stem from a study of blood T cell repertoires in COVID-19. As for the study in general: Samples taken during acute and convalescent COVID-19 were collected in the United States, Italy and Spain.

Measured with immunoSEQ multiplex PCR; TCRdb has only the in-frame clones, and not every one. The table lists approximately 300,000 clones, around 87% of them singletons. Germline-derived CDR1 and CDR2 are SGDLS and YYNGEE. V trimming: 0 bases; J trimming: 4 bases; junction bases outside the gene matches: 6. The CDR3 is 16 amino acids. The clonotype originates from a man aged 45-65 years with active or convalescent COVID-19. Material: peripheral blood. The gene calls are TRBV9 and TRBJ2-3, with 9 bases lining up with TRBD2. CDR3 coding DNA: TGTGCCAGCAGCGTAGAGGGCGGGGGGGCCGCAGATACGCAGTATTTT. Protein sequence: CASSVEGGGAADTQYF.